This T cell receptor beta chain was identified in a study of T cell repertoires in cytomegalovirus infection. Study as a whole: Public TCR beta signatures marked donors with CMV infection and the matching HLA. Study findings and constraints: Accumulated public TCR beta family frequency recognized individuals carrying CMV together with the relevant HLA. The ex vivo response was dominated by HLA-C-restricted CMV-specific TCR beta clonotypes.

TCRdb re-derived calls from the reads in MiXCR, one entry per CDR3 protein. The repertoire holds 300,000 or so distinct CDR3 sequences, with about 9.2% as singletons. Regarding this clonotype: Its antigen is as yet unknown.

The CDR3 consists of 15 residues. The trim removed 4 bases at V and 2 bases at J, leaving 9 bases unmatched. Germline-derived CDR1 and CDR2 are SGDLS and YYNGEE. The TCR comes from a human donor in good health (CMV status not recorded). Some clones in this sample may be carry-over from other donors' samples. The sequenced material came from PBMCs. The chain employs TRBV9 and TRBJ2-7; TRBD2 aligns across 7 bases. CDR3 bases: TGTGCCAGCAGCCCCTTGGGGGGGAGGCCCTACGAGCAGTACTTC. Its translation is CASSPLGGRPYEQYF.